The entry below describes one TCR beta chain. Assay used: immunoSEQ multiplex PCR; TCRdb lists only in-frame clones, some missing. The sample gives about 420,000 clones, around 90% of which show up once; approximately 0.92% is in the top ten. This sample is drawn from a study of blood T cell repertoires in COVID-19. Turning to the study itself: Sites across the United States, Italy and Spain contributed samples from acute and convalescent COVID-19.

Seattle cases were enrolled at active infection and followed longitudinally. V dropped 5 bases and J dropped 3 bases, with 16 bases sitting between them. CDR1 SNHLY and CDR2 FYNNEI come from the germline V gene. CDR3 length equals 15 residues. Input material: peripheral blood. The sequence came from a man between 18 and 29 years old with COVID-19, enrolled during active disease. The chain carries TRBV2 and TRBJ2-5; TRBD2 might be the D (6 bases). The CDR3: CASSLVGTVEETQYF. DNA for the CDR3: TGTGCCAGCAGTTTAGTAGGGACTGTTGAAGAGACCCAGTACTTC.